The 18 T cell receptor beta chains reported below all come from one sample, sequenced in a study of blood T cell repertoires in COVID-19. Here immunoSEQ multiplex PCR was the method, and the copy in TCRdb shows in-frame clones only, minus some. The sample records about 300,000 clones, around nine tenths being singletons. The source material was PBMCs or T cells enriched from blood (not recorded which). Source of these receptors: a woman in her late teens or twenties who had recovered from COVID-19.

The chain is built from TRBV10-3 and TRBJ2-1, with D perhaps matching TRBD2 (6 bases). V lost 10 bases and J 8 bases, leaving 15 bases between the germline ends. CDR1 and CDR2 (germline): ENHRY, SYGVKD. The CDR3 totals 12 residues. The CDR3 DNA reads as TGTGCCACCCAGTTCGGCGGGGATGAGCAGTTCTTC. Amino acids: CATQFGGDEQFF.

This chain joins TRBV5-4 and TRBJ1-2; tentative D call: TRBD1 (6 bases). The V gene's germline CDR1 is SGHNT and CDR2 YYREEE (reference sequence). V lost 4 bases to trimming and J lost 4 bases, with 14 bases between them. The CDR3 extends over 14 amino acids. Here the CDR3 DNA reads TGTGCCAGCAGCCAGAAACAGGGCTCCTATGGCTACACCTTC. It encodes CASSQKQGSYGYTF.

The V call is TRBV15, the J call TRBJ2-7; D might be TRBD2 (6 bases). The V end lost 0 bases, the J end lost 3 bases, and 18 bases lay between the germline ends. CDR1 is LNHNV, CDR2 YYDKDF, per germline (reference sequence). The CDR3 is 17 amino acids. CDR3 amino acids: CATSRDLGRDSHYEQYF. The CDR3 DNA follows: TGTGCCACCAGCAGAGATTTGGGGCGGGATTCCCACTACGAGCAGTACTTC.

This clone showed up just a few times. This sequence joins TRBV7-2 and TRBJ2-3, with 10 bases fitting TRBD2. V shed 3 bases and J 5 bases; nucleotides not matched to a gene: 8. Germline V lookup: CDR1 SGHTA, CDR2 FQGNSA. The CDR3 consists of 16 residues. Here the CDR3 reads CASSFFSGGRIDTQYF. In nucleotides, the CDR3 is TGTGCCAGCAGCTTCTTTAGCGGGGGGCGGATAGATACGCAGTATTTT.

This rearrangement joins TRBV9 to TRBJ1-6; 7 bases match TRBD1. Germline CDR1 is SGDLS and CDR2 is YYNGEE. V lost 7 bases and J lost 5; bases outside the gene matches: 0. The CDR3 has 12 residues. The CDR3 loop is CASQGDNSPLHF. CDR3 nucleotides: TGTGCCAGCCAGGGGGATAATTCACCCCTCCACTTT.

V gene TRBV5-1 combines with J gene TRBJ2-5; 13 positions match TRBD2. J gave up 4 bases and V 4 bases, and 10 bases lay outside the gene matches. Germline V gene sequence: CDR1 SGHRS, CDR2 YFSETQ. The CDR3 is made up of 17 amino acids. CDR3 sequence: CASSPLGGLAGVETQYF. Here the CDR3 DNA reads TGCGCCAGCAGCCCTCTCGGTGGACTAGCGGGAGTAGAGACCCAGTACTTC.

The chain employs TRBV28 and TRBJ2-7, with 7 nucleotides matching TRBD2. After removal of 5 bases from V and 7 bases from J, the junction contained 11 bases not matched to a gene. Germline CDR1 MDHEN, CDR2 SYDVKM. This CDR3 has 14 residues. The CDR3 is CASSAGAAHQEQYF. Written as DNA, the CDR3 is TGTGCCAGCAGTGCGGGAGCGGCACACCAAGAGCAGTACTTC.

In regard to this clone: Different DNA sequences within this sample yield the same CDR3. CDR3 sequence (DNA): TGTGCCTGGACTAGCGGGGGCTACAATGAGCAGTTCTTC. Amino acid sequence: CAWTSGGYNEQFF. The chain links TRBV30 to TRBJ2-1, with 10 bases aligning to TRBD2. CDR3 length equals 13 residues. Trimming took 4 bases from V and 3 from J; bases not matched to a gene: 0. From germline, CDR1 is GTSNPN and CDR2 SVGIG (reference sequence).

Worth noting for this clone: Sequence at one end of the junction differs from germline and may be a read error. This chain links TRBV24-1 with TRBJ2-7; D is unclear. Germline V CDR1 and CDR2: KGHDR, SFDVKD. The CDR3 has 13 residues. The CDR3 sequence is CATSLSPLDERYF. The CDR3 coding sequence is TGTGCCACCAGTCTTTCACCCCTTGACGAGCGGTACTTC.

The rearrangement links TRBV25-1 to TRBJ2-7, with TRBD2 identical over 12 bases. The V and J ends lost 4 bases and 2 bases, in that order; junction bases with no gene match: 0. The CDR3 covers 14 residues. Germline CDR1 reads MGHDK; CDR2 reads SYGVNS. The CDR3 is CASSASGRAYEQYF. In DNA, the CDR3 is TGTGCCAGCAGTGCTAGCGGGAGGGCCTACGAGCAGTACTTC.

Concerning this clone itself: Other DNA sequences in the sample encode the same CDR3. This CDR3 reads CASSVGPSEETQYF. The DNA of the CDR3 is TGTGCCAGCAGCGTAGGGCCTAGTGAAGAGACCCAGTACTTC. The chain links TRBV9 to TRBJ2-5; D is unclear. CDR3 length: 14 amino acids. With 0 bases removed from V and 3 bases from J, the gap between germline ends came to 9 bases. Germline V gene sequence: CDR1 SGDLS, CDR2 YYNGEE.

This clone has only one observation. The V gene is TRBV7-2, the J gene TRBJ2-7, with 8 bases matching TRBD2. This CDR3 region has 14 residues. V lost 5 bases to trimming and J lost 4 bases; unmatched junction nucleotides: 7. Germline CDR1 reads SGHTA; CDR2 reads FQGNSA. CDR3 nucleotide sequence: TGTGCCAGCAGCCTCGGGGGGGGTGGATACGAGCAGTACTTC. This gives the protein CASSLGGGGYEQYF.

The chain combines TRBV15 with TRBJ2-1, with 15 bases lining up with TRBD2. CDR1 LNHNV and CDR2 YYDKDF come from the germline V gene (reference sequence). CDR3 length equals 14 residues. After removal of 8 bases from V and 10 bases from J, the junction contained 6 bases not matched to a gene. The CDR3 region is CATGTSGRTGEQFF. The CDR3 DNA is TGTGCCACCGGGACTAGCGGGAGGACGGGGGAGCAGTTCTTC.

This chain connects TRBV6-1 to TRBJ1-6; 9 bases map to TRBD1. Germline-derived CDR1 and CDR2 are MNHNS and SASEGT. CDR3 size: 15 residues. Trimming at V came to 3 bases and at J to 9 bases, leaving 6 bases not matched to a gene. The CDR3 DNA sequence: TGTGCCAGCAGTGAGGGACAGGGCGATAGTTCACCCCTCCACTTT. As protein: CASSEGQGDSSPLHF.

This clone was counted between two and nine times. V usage is TRBV19 and J usage is TRBJ2-1; 14 bases are a match to TRBD2. V was clipped by 7 bases and J by 8 bases; unmatched bases: 7. The CDR3 contains 15 residues. Germline CDR1 LNHDA, CDR2 SQIVND (reference sequence). CDR3 loop: CASTPGLAGDYEQFF. As DNA, the CDR3 is TGTGCCAGTACCCCGGGACTAGCGGGAGACTATGAGCAGTTCTTC.

V is TRBV29-1 and J is TRBJ2-1; no reliable D call. The CDR3 has 10 residues. V lost 7 bases and J lost 7, with 8 bases in between. The germline V gene has CDR1 SQVTM and CDR2 ANQGSEA. The CDR3 DNA is TGCAGCGCCGTGAGGAATGAGCAGTTCTTC. Residues: CSAVRNEQFF.

This clone was seen a single time. The rearrangement joins TRBV11-3 to TRBJ2-3; maybe TRBD2 (5 bases). The CDR3 has 15 residues. Trimming shortened V by 5 bases and J by 0 bases, and 12 bases separated the two germline ends. Germline V lookup: CDR1 SGHNT, CDR2 YENEEA. The CDR3 spells CASSAGTASTDTQYF. CDR3 in DNA: TGTGCCAGCAGCGCGGGTACCGCTAGCACAGATACGCAGTATTTT.

This clone has a single count. V and J are TRBV6-5 and TRBJ2-1; D is perhaps TRBD2 (5 bases). The CDR3 is 13 amino acids. Germline CDR1 and CDR2: MNHEY and SVGAGI. V lost 4 bases, J lost 3 bases, and 7 bases lay in between. CDR3 DNA sequence: TGTGCCAGCAGTTCCGGACTCTACAATGAGCAGTTCTTC. Translated, it gives CASSSGLYNEQFF.